Below, one TCR beta chain is given with its context. This table comes from immunoSEQ multiplex PCR, and its TCRdb copy is limited to in-frame clones, with some not included. This sample has 45,000 or so clones, with approximately 85% found just once. This specimen comes from a study of blood T cell repertoires in COVID-19. Germline CDR1 reads SEHNR; CDR2 reads FQNEAQ (reference sequence). V lost 5 bases and J 5 bases, leaving 19 bases between the germline ends. This CDR3 has 15 residues. What was sequenced was peripheral blood. The chain employs TRBV7-9 and TRBJ2-7; TRBD2 is a possible D gene (6 bases). This TCR came from a human donor in a cohort sampled during active COVID-19. The CDR3 loop reads CASSLAGQRVDEQYF. The CDR3 DNA sequence: TGTGCCAGCAGCCTTGCGGGCCAGCGGGTCGACGAGCAGTACTTC.